This TCR beta chain was captured by sequencing in a study of blood T cells in healthy people across ages. The germline CDR1 and CDR2 sequences are MNHEY and SVGAGI. CDR3 length: 14 amino acids. V was clipped by 5 bases and J by 4 bases, with 13 bases between them. As to this clonotype: Its antigen is still unknown.

General study points: Greater diversity and more naive CD4+ cells were seen in long-lived donors than in aged donors.

Through a sample-barcoded 5' primer and a J-beta primer mix, a second PCR was run for about 6 to 12 cycles. TCRdb reanalysed the 5' RACE reads using MiXCR and keeps one entry per CDR3 protein. The sample shows hundreds of thousands of distinct CDR3 sequences, about 26% of them seen only once. The data also belong to a second study, concerning T cells of mothers and their children.

The sample comprised blood. V gene TRBV6-5 combines with J gene TRBJ2-3, with D perhaps TRBD1 (6 bases). The origin of this receptor is a boy younger than 18 in good health. CDR3 nucleotide sequence: TGTGCCAGCAGTGACCGATGGACAGCAGATACGCAGTATTTT. This codes for CASSDRWTADTQYF.